A single sample gave rise to the 10 T cell receptor beta chains below, sequenced in a study of regulatory T cells in long-lasting Graves disease. The time point denotes: persistent/refractory GD, antithyroid drugs over 5 years with positive TRAb. PBMCs provided the RNA from which the TCR library was made. Libraries of TCR beta came from iRepertoire HTBI primers plus Arm-PCR of CDR3 regions. Using its own MiXCR run on the multiplex PCR reads, TCRdb lists one record per CDR3 protein. The sample lists around 460,000 distinct CDR3 sequences, 22% occurring once. The source was peripheral blood mononuclear cells (PBMCs), collected when the disease was refractory, from a patient treated with antithyroid drugs. These receptors were collected from a female donor with Graves disease.

This clonotype was recorded many times. The chain couples TRBV28 to TRBJ1-5, with unresolved D. Trimming shortened V by 3 bases and J by 6 bases, and 15 bases separated the two germline ends. Germline V gene sequence: CDR1 MDHEN, CDR2 SYDVKM. The CDR3 sequence is 15 residues long. The CDR3 coding sequence is TGTGCCAGCAGTTTTGGGGATAGGAGGCGTCAGCCCCAGCATTTT. This codes for CASSFGDRRRQPQHF. The full variable domain, in which reference TRBV28 and TRBJ1-5 provide the parts outside the CDR3, is DVKVTQSSRYLVKRTGEKVFLECVQDMDHENMFWYRQDPGLGLRLIYFSYDVKMKEKGDIPEGYSVSREKKERFSLILESASTNQTSMYLCASSFGDRRRQPQHFGDGTRLSIL.

The V gene is TRBV19, the J gene TRBJ2-5; 9 bases fit TRBD2. The better agreement between TRBJ2-1 and the DNA end casts doubt on the J call. The CDR3 extends over 18 amino acids. Germline assignment: CDR1 LNHDA and CDR2 SQIVND (reference sequence). The CDR3, as DNA: TGTGCCAGTAGGATTGGGAGGCGGGGCGGGGGGGCAGTTGATGAGCAGTTCTTC. It encodes CASRIGRRGGGAVDEQFF.

V usage is TRBV28 and J usage is TRBJ1-2; 10 bases are a match to TRBD1. This CDR3 region has 16 residues. Germline trimming cut 4 bases from V and 3 bases from J; bases unmatched to any gene: 8. From germline, CDR1 is MDHEN and CDR2 SYDVKM. The CDR3 nucleotides are TGTGCCAGCAGTTGGGGACAGGGGCACGGTGACTATGGCTACACCTTC. Its protein product is CASSWGQGHGDYGYTF.

Many counts were recorded for this clonotype. The rearrangement joins TRBV7-2 to TRBJ2-5; TRBD2 might be the D (6 bases). The CDR3 is 16 amino acids. Trimming stripped 6 bases from V and 5 bases from J, with 22 bases between. Germline V CDR1 and CDR2: SGHTA, FQGNSA. CDR3 loop: CASRSPGLQTTETQYF. The CDR3 bases are TGTGCCAGCAGGTCCCCGGGACTTCAAACGACCGAGACCCAGTACTTC.

In this sample, this clonotype turned up a few times. The chain recombines TRBV6-1 with TRBJ1-1; D call uncertain. Trimming took off 4 bases at V and 4 bases at J, with 10 bases between the two ends. The germline V gene has CDR1 MNHNS and CDR2 SASEGT. The CDR3 totals 13 residues. The CDR3 sequence: CASSGTWATEAFF. Here the CDR3 DNA reads TGTGCCAGCAGTGGAACGTGGGCCACTGAAGCTTTCTTT.

This clonotype was picked up a small number of times. The genes are TRBV4-3 and TRBJ2-3; a weak D match, TRBD1 (5 bases). V lost 0 bases and J 1 base, leaving 5 bases between the germline ends. There are 14 residues in the CDR3. The V gene's germline CDR1 is LGHNA and CDR2 YSLEER. The CDR3 DNA sequence: TGCGCCAGCAGCCAAGACAGGGGCACAGATACGCAGTATTTT. This gives the protein CASSQDRGTDTQYF.

This clonotype was recorded at least ten times. The chain links TRBV29-1 to TRBJ2-2, with D perhaps given as TRBD1 or TRBD2 (6 bases each). Trimming removed 7 bases at V and 8 bases at J, with 11 bases between. Per germline, CDR1 SQVTM and CDR2 ANQGSEA. CDR3 length equals 11 residues. The chain's CDR3 is CSAEGGGELFF. In DNA, the CDR3 is TGCAGCGCGGAGGGGGGAGGGGAGCTGTTTTTT.

In its sample, this clonotype was seen many times. The chain has TRBV12-3 or TRBV12-4 and TRBJ2-5; D might be TRBD1 (6 bases). The CDR3 extends over 13 amino acids. The germline V and J ends were trimmed by 5 bases and 5 bases, with 12 bases remaining between them. DNA for the CDR3: TGTGCCAGCAGTGGGACACACCGGGAGACCCAGTACTTC. Protein: CASSGTHRETQYF.

This clonotype was observed many times. The chain uses TRBV11-3 and TRBJ2-2; possibly TRBD2 for D (6 bases). CDR3 length equals 14 residues. The V end was cut by 6 bases, the J end by 2 bases, with 10 bases between. Germline CDR1 is SGHNT and CDR2 is YENEEA. The CDR3 here is CASSSGANTGELFF. The CDR3, as DNA: TGTGCCAGCAGTAGCGGTGCTAACACCGGGGAGCTGTTTTTT.

This clonotype came up a few times. V is TRBV4-3 and J is TRBJ2-7; D gene ambiguous. The germline CDR1 and CDR2 sequences are LGHNA and YSLEER. Trimming left V 2 bases short and J 0 bases short, with 8 bases between. The CDR3 totals 14 residues. The CDR3 loop is CASSQNGDSYEQYF. The DNA for the CDR3 is TGCGCCAGCAGCCAAAATGGGGACTCCTACGAGCAGTACTTC.